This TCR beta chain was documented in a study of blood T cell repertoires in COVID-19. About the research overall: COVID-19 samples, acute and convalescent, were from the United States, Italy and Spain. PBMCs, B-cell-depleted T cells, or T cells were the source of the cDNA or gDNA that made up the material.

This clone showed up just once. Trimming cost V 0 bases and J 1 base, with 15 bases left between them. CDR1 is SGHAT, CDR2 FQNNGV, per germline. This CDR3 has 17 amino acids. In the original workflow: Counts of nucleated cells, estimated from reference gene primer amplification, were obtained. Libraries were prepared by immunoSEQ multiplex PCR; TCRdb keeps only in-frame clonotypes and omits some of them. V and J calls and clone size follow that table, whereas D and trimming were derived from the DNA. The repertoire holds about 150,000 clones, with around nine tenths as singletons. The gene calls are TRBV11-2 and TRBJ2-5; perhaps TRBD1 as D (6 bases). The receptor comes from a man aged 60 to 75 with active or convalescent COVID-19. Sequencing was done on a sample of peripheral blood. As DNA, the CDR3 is TGTGCCAGCAGCTTAGATCTCGGACAGCGATCCCAAGAGACCCAGTACTTC. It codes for CASSLDLGQRSQETQYF.